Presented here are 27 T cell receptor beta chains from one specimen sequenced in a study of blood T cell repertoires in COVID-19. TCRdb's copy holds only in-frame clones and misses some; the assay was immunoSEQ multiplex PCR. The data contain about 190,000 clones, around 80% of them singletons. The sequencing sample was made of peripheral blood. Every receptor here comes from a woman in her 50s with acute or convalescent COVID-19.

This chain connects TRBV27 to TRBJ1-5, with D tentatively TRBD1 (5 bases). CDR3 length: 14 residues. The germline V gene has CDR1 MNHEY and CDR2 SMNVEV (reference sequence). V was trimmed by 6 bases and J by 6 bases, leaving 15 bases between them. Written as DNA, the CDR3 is TGTGCCAGCAGCCTGAGTGGGGCAATTCAGCCCCAGCATTTT. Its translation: CASSLSGAIQPQHF.

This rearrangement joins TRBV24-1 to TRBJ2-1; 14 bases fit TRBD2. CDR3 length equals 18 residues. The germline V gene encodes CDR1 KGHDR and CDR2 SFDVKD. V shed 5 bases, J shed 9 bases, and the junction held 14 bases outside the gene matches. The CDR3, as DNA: TGTGCCACCAGTGGAATAGGGACTAGCGGGAGAAAAGGGGGTGAGCAGTTCTTC. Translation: CATSGIGTSGRKGGEQFF.

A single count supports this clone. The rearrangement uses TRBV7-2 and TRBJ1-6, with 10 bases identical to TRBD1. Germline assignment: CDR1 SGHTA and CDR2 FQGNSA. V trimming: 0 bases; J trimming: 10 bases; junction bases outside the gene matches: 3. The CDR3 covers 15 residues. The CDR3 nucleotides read TGTGCCAGCAGCTTAGCGGGACAGGGGAACTCACCCCTCCACTTT. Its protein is CASSLAGQGNSPLHF.

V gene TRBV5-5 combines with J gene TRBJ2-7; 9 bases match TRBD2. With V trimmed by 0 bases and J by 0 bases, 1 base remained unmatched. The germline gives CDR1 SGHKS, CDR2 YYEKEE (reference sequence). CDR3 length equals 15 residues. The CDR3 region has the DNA TGTGCCAGCAGCTTGGGACTAGCGGTCTCCTACGAGCAGTACTTC. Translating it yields CASSLGLAVSYEQYF.

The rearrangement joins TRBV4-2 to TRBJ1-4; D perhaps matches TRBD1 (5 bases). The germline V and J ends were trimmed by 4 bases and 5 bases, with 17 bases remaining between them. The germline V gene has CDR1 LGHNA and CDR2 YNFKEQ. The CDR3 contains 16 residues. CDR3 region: CASSLNGGDQNEKLFF. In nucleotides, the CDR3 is TGTGCCAGCAGCCTTAATGGGGGGGACCAAAATGAAAAACTGTTTTTT.

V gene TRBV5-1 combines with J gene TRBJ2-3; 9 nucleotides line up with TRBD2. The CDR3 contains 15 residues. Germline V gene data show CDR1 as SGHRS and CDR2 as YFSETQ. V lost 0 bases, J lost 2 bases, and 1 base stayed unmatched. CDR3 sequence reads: CASSLGLADTDTQYF. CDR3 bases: TGCGCCAGCAGCTTGGGACTAGCGGACACAGATACGCAGTATTTT.

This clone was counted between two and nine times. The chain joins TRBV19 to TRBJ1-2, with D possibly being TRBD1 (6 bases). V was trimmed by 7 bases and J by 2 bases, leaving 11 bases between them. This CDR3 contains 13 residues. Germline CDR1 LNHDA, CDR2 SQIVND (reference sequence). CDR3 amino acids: CASNAGQNYGYTF. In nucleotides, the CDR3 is TGTGCCAGTAATGCAGGACAGAACTATGGCTACACCTTC.

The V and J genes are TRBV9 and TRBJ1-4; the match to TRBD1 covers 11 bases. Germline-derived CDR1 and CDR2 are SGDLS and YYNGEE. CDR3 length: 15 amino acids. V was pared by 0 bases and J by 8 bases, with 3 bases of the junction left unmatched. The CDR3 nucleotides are TGTGCCAGCAGCGTAGAGGACAGGGGGCGCGAAAAACTGTTTTTT. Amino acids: CASSVEDRGREKLFF.

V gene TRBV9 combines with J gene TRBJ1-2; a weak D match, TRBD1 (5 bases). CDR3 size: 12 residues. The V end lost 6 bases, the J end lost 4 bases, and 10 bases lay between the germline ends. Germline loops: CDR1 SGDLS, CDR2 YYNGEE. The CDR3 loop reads CASKRGSYGYTF. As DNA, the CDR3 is TGTGCCAGCAAGCGGGGCAGCTATGGCTACACCTTC. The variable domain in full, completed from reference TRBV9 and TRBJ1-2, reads DSGVTQTPKHLITATGQRVTLRCSPRSGDLSVYWYQQSLDQGLQFLIQYYNGEERAKGNILERFSAQQFPDLHSELNLSSLELGDSALYFCASKRGSYGYTFGSGTRLTVV.

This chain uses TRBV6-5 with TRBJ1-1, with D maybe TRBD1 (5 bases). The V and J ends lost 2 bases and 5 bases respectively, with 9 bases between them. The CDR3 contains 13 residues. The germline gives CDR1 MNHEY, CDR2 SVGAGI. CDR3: CASSYGARTEAFF. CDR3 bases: TGTGCCAGCAGTTACGGGGCACGGACTGAAGCTTTCTTT.

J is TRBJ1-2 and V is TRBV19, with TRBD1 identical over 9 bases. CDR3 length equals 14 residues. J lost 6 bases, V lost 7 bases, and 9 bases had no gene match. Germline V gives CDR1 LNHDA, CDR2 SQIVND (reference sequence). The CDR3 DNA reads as TGTGCCAGTAAAACACCGGGACAGGGTAATGGCTACACCTTC. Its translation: CASKTPGQGNGYTF.

CDR3 sequence: CASSLGGTGVVSGELFF. The CDR3, as DNA: TGTGCCAGCAGCTTAGGAGGGACAGGGGTGGTGAGCGGGGAGCTGTTTTTT. The chain combines TRBV5-4 with TRBJ2-2, with TRBD1 identical over 10 bases. This CDR3 has 17 amino acids. V gave up 2 bases and J gave up 7 bases; unmatched junction bases: 11. Germline CDR1 reads SGHNT; CDR2 reads YYREEE (reference sequence).

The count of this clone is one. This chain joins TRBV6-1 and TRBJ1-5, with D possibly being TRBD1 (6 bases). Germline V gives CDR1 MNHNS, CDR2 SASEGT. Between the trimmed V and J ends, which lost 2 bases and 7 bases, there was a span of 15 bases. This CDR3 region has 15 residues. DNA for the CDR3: TGTGCCAGCAGTGAAACTCTGGGGGCAGGCCAGCCCCAGCATTTT. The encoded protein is CASSETLGAGQPQHF.

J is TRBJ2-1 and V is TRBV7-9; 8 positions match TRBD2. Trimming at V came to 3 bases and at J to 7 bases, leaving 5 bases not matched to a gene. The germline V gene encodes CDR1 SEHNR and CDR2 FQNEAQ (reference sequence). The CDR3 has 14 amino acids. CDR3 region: CASSFYREGNEQFF. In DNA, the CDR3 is TGTGCCAGCAGCTTCTACCGGGAGGGGAATGAGCAGTTCTTC.

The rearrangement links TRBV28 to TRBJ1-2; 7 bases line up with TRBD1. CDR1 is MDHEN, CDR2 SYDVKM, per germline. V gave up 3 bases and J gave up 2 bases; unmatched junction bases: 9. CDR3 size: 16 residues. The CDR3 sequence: CASSFRGTGGNYGYTF. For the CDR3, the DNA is TGTGCCAGCAGTTTCAGGGGGACGGGAGGGAACTATGGCTACACCTTC.

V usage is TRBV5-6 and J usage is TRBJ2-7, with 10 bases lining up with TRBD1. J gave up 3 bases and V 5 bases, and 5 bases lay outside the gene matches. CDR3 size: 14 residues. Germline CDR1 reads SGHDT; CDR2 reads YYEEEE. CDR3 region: CASSYDRGLYEQYF. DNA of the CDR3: TGTGCCAGCAGTTACGACAGGGGGCTCTACGAGCAGTACTTC.

The CDR3 loop is CASSILQPGSTDTQYF. The DNA of the CDR3 is TGTGCCAGTAGTATTTTACAGCCGGGAAGCACAGATACGCAGTATTTT. V gene TRBV19 combines with J gene TRBJ2-3; tentatively, D is TRBD2 (5 bases). The CDR3 sequence is 16 residues long. Germline assignment: CDR1 LNHDA and CDR2 SQIVND (reference sequence). Trimming took off 3 bases at V and 0 bases at J, with 13 bases between the two ends.

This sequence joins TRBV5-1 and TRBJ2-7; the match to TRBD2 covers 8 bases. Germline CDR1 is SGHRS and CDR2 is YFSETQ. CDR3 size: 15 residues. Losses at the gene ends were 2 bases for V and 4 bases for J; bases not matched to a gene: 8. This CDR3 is CASSLAGLAEYEQYF. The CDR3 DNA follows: TGCGCCAGCAGCTTAGCCGGACTAGCAGAGTACGAGCAGTACTTC.

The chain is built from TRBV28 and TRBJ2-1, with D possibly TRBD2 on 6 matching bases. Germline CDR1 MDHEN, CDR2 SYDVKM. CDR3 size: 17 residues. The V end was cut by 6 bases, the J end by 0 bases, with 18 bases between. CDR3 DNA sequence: TGTGCCAGCAGATATCTCGGGCTAGCGAACTCCTACAATGAGCAGTTCTTC. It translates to CASRYLGLANSYNEQFF. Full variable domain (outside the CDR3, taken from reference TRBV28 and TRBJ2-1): DVKVTQSSRYLVKRTGEKVFLECVQDMDHENMFWYRQDPGLGLRLIYFSYDVKMKEKGDIPEGYSVSREKKERFSLILESASTNQTSMYLCASRYLGLANSYNEQFFGPGTRLTVL.

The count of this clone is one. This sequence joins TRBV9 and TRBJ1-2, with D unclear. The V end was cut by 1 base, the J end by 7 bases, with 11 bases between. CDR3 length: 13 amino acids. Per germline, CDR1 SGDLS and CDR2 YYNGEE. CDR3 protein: CASSVSSESGYTF. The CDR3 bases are TGTGCCAGCAGCGTAAGCAGCGAAAGTGGCTACACCTTC. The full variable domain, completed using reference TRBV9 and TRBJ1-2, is DSGVTQTPKHLITATGQRVTLRCSPRSGDLSVYWYQQSLDQGLQFLIQYYNGEERAKGNILERFSAQQFPDLHSELNLSSLELGDSALYFCASSVSSESGYTFGSGTRLTVV.

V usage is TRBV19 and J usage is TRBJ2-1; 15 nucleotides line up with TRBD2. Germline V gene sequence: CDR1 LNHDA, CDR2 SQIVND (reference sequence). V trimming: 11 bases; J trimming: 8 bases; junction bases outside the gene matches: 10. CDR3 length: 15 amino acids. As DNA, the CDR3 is TGTGCCCGGGGGGTCGGACTAGCGGGAGGGCATGAGCAGTTCTTC. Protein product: CARGVGLAGGHEQFF.

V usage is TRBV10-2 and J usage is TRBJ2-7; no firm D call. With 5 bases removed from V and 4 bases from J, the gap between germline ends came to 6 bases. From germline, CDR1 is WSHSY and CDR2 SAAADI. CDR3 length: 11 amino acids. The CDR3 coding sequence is TGCGCCAGCAGTCGGAGTTACGAGCAGTACTTC. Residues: CASSRSYEQYF.

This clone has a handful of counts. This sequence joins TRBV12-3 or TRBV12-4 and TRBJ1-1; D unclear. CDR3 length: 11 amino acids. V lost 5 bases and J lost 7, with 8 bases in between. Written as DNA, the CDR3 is TGTGCCAGCAGTATTTACAGTGAAGCTTTCTTT. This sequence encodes CASSIYSEAFF.

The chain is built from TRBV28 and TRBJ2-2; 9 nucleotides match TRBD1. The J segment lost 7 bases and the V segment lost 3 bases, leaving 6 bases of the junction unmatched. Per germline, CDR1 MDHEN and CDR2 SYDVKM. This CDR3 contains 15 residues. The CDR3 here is CASSLGGQGGGELFF. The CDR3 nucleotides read TGTGCCAGCAGTTTGGGGGGACAGGGAGGCGGGGAGCTGTTTTTT.

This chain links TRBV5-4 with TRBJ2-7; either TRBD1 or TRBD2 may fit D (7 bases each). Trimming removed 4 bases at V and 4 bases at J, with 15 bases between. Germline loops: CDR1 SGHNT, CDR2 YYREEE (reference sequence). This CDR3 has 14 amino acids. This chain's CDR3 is CASSLGRGQYEQYF. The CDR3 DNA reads TGTGCCAGCAGCCTGGGGAGGGGGCAATACGAGCAGTACTTC.

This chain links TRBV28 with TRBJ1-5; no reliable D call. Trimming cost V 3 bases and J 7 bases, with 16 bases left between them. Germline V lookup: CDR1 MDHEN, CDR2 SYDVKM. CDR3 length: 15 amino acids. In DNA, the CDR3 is TGTGCCAGCAGTTTGGCGGGAGGTAGGCGCCAGCCCCAGCATTTT. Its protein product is CASSLAGGRRQPQHF.

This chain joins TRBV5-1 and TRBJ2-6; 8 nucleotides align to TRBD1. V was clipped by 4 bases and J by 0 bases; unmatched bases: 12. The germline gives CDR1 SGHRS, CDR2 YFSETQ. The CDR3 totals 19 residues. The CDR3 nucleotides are TGCGCCAGCAGCCCACGTGACCGGGACAGGACCTCTGGGGCCAACGTCCTGACTTTC. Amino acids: CASSPRDRDRTSGANVLTF.